The rows below give T cell receptor beta chains drawn from one sample of a study of cytomegalovirus exposure and HLA in healthy donors. Assay: immunoSEQ multiplex PCR; the TCRdb copy retains only in-frame clones and omits some. The sample contains roughly 160,000 clones, 80% of which appear only once. The sample comprised PBMCs. The source is a man under 40 in good health and CMV-seronegative. Each CDR3 is given with its conserved first and last residue. A D gene is named only where the DNA matches it firmly. The size of a clone is reported for some rows only, either as once, few or many, or as a class for expanded clones.

j_call clone_size d_call v_call cdr3_nt cdr3_aa
TRBJ2-1 - TRBD2 TRBV7-9 TGTGCCAGCAGCGTGGGTAGCGGGGCCTACAATGAGCAGTTCTTC CASSVGSGAYNEQFF
TRBJ2-3 - TRBD2 TRBV28 TGTGCCAGCCTGTACGGGGGGGGCACAGATACGCAGTATTTT CASLYGGGTDTQYF
TRBJ2-1 - TRBD2 TRBV4-3 TGCGCCAGCAGCCCACTAGCGGGAGTCTCCTACAATGAGCAGTTCTTC CASSPLAGVSYNEQFF
TRBJ2-7 - - TRBV2 TGTGCCAGCAGTGGACTCCCCTACGAGCAGTACTTC CASSGLPYEQYF
TRBJ1-1 - TRBD1 TRBV30 TGTGCCTGGAGTACAGGGGTCAACACTGAAGCTTTCTTT CAWSTGVNTEAFF
TRBJ1-1 - TRBD1 TRBV28 TGTGCCAGCAGCTCGGGACAGCAGAACACTGAAGCTTTCTTT CASSSGQQNTEAFF
TRBJ2-3 - - TRBV9 TGTGCCAGCAGCGTAAGCCCGCGAGATACGCAGTATTTT CASSVSPRDTQYF
TRBJ1-3 - - TRBV18 TGTGCCAGCTCACCACCCTCCCGGGATTTATCTGGAAACACCATATATTTT CASSPPSRDLSGNTIYF
TRBJ2-2 - TRBD2 TRBV9 TGTGCCAGCAGCGTACCCCTAGCGGGAGGGCCGGGTACCGGGGAGCTGTTTTTT CASSVPLAGGPGTGELFF
TRBJ2-7 - TRBD2 TRBV5-4 TGTGCCAGCACACGTCGGGCTAGCGGGGGAGCTCTCTACGAGCAGTACTTC CASTRRASGGALYEQYF
TRBJ2-1 - - TRBV7-6 TGTGCCAGCAGCTTACAATCGACTTACAATGAGCAGTTCTTC CASSLQSTYNEQFF
TRBJ2-7 - - TRBV11-2 TGTGCCAGCAGGACGTTGAGGATGGTCCACGAGCAGTACTTC CASRTLRMVHEQYF
TRBJ2-3 once - TRBV5-1 TGCGCCAGCAGCTTGGTTCTAAATCTAGGCACAGATACGCAGTATTTT CASSLVLNLGTDTQYF
TRBJ1-3 - - TRBV5-1 TGCGCCAGCAGCCGGGACGGGGGGGTCACTGGAAACACCATATATTTT CASSRDGGVTGNTIYF
TRBJ2-6 - - TRBV7-2 TGTGCCAGCAGCTTGGGCTACCTCGCTGGGGCCAACGTCCTGACTTTC CASSLGYLAGANVLTF
TRBJ2-7 few - TRBV5-6 TGTGCCAGCAGCCTGGACAGTTTCTCCTACGAGCAGTACTTC CASSLDSFSYEQYF
TRBJ1-6 - - TRBV19 TGTGCCAGTAAAGGGGAATTGAATTCACCCCTCCACTTT CASKGELNSPLHF
TRBJ1-3 - - TRBV10-3 TGTGCCATCAAAACAGGAAACTCTGGAAACACCATATATTTT CAIKTGNSGNTIYF
TRBJ2-5 - TRBD2 TRBV7-2 TGTGCCAGCAGCTTAGTTTTCGGGACTAGCGGGGTGGAGACCCAGTACTTC CASSLVFGTSGVETQYF
TRBJ2-2 - TRBD1 TRBV4-2 TGTGCCAGCAGCCCCCGGGACAGGGTCTTTTCTGACACCGGGGAGCTGTTTTTT CASSPRDRVFSDTGELFF
TRBJ2-3 - - TRBV5-1 TGCGCCAGCAGCTTGGGAGGGCTACACACAGATACGCAGTATTTT CASSLGGLHTDTQYF
TRBJ1-1 - - TRBV11-2 TGTGCCAGCAGCTATCAGAACACTGAAGCTTTCTTT CASSYQNTEAFF
TRBJ2-2 once - TRBV6-1 TGTGCCATGGGGGGGAACACCGGGGAGCTGTTTTTT CAMGGNTGELFF
TRBJ1-3 few - TRBV7-6 TGTGCCAGCAGCCAGGCAGGGTCTGGAAACACCATATATTTT CASSQAGSGNTIYF
TRBJ2-3 - - TRBV4-1 TGCGCCAGCAGCCAAGAAGGGGGAAGGGGCAGGGTCAGCACAGATACGCAGTATTTT CASSQEGGRGRVSTDTQYF
TRBJ2-5 once TRBD2 TRBV30 TGTGCCTGGAGTCCTGGACTAGCGGGAGGACAAGAGACCCAGTACTTC CAWSPGLAGGQETQYF
TRBJ2-7 - - TRBV5-6 TGTGCCAGCAGCTTTCTCGGAGCCTACGAGCAGTACTTC CASSFLGAYEQYF
TRBJ1-4 - - TRBV6-5 TGTGCCAGCAGTTACGGGGAGAGTGACGAAAAACTGTTTTTT CASSYGESDEKLFF
TRBJ1-4 - TRBD1 TRBV30 TGTGCCTGGAGCCCGGGACAGATAAATGAAAAACTGTTTTTT CAWSPGQINEKLFF
TRBJ2-6 - TRBD1 TRBV15 TGTGCCACCAGCAGAGACCCCCCAAAGACAGGGGAAAGATCTGGGGCCAACGTCCTGACTTTC CATSRDPPKTGERSGANVLTF
TRBJ2-6 - - TRBV9 TGTGCCAGCAGCGCCATGGGCCCTGGGGCCAACGTCCTGACTTTC CASSAMGPGANVLTF
TRBJ2-3 - TRBD2 TRBV10-1 TGCGCCAGCAGTGATGGGGGGGACACAGATACGCAGTATTTT CASSDGGDTDTQYF
TRBJ2-5 few TRBD1 TRBV27 TGTGCCAGCAGTTTAAGCCCCCCGACAGGGGTCGAGACCCAGTACTTC CASSLSPPTGVETQYF
TRBJ2-5 - - TRBV7-2 TGTGCCAGCAGCTTACGGCGGCAGTACCAAGAGACCCAGTACTTC CASSLRRQYQETQYF
TRBJ1-5 - - TRBV7-8 TGTGCCAGCAGCACCCGGGACTCGGCGTTCAATCAGCCCCAGCATTTT CASSTRDSAFNQPQHF
TRBJ2-7 - - TRBV29-1 TGCAGCGTTGCGCAGGGATACGAGCAGTACTTC CSVAQGYEQYF
TRBJ2-4 - - TRBV11-2 TGTGCCAGCAGCCCACCTCGACAGGAAGTAGCCAAAAACATTCAGTACTTC CASSPPRQEVAKNIQYF
TRBJ1-1 - - TRBV2 TGTGCCAGCAGTGCCTATGAAAACACTGAAGCTTTCTTT CASSAYENTEAFF
TRBJ2-7 - - TRBV6-5 TGTGCCAGCAGTTACGACACAGCCCCCTCCTACGAGCAGTACTTC CASSYDTAPSYEQYF
TRBJ2-5 once - TRBV2 TGTGCCAGCAGTTCTCGCCAGGACAGTTCCCAAGAGACCCAGTACTTC CASSSRQDSSQETQYF
TRBJ1-2 - - TRBV30 TGTGCCTGGAATAGGGGATCTGATGGCTACACCTTC CAWNRGSDGYTF
TRBJ2-7 - - TRBV28 TGTGCCAGCAGGGCGAGGGGGACGGTAAACTACGAGCAGTACTTC CASRARGTVNYEQYF
TRBJ2-5 - - TRBV7-2 TGTGCCAGCAGCTTATGGCCATCACAAGAGACCCAGTACTTC CASSLWPSQETQYF
TRBJ2-5 - - TRBV19 TGTGCCAGTAGTGGTCTAGCGCTACAAGAGACCCAGTACTTC CASSGLALQETQYF
TRBJ2-7 - - TRBV18 TGTGCCAGCTCACTGCGGGACCACTCCGGGGACGAGCAGTACTTC CASSLRDHSGDEQYF
TRBJ1-2 - TRBD1 TRBV5-4 TGTGCCAGCAGCTTATTAGGTCAGGGGGCGACTGGCTACACCTTC CASSLLGQGATGYTF
TRBJ2-3 - TRBD1 TRBV19 TGTGCCAGTACCATAAGACAGGGGGCAGAGACAGATACGCAGTATTTT CASTIRQGAETDTQYF
TRBJ2-5 once - TRBV10-3 TGTGCCATCAGTGAGCCAAGAGACAGAGAGACCCAGTACTTC CAISEPRDRETQYF
TRBJ2-7 few - TRBV18 TGTGCCAGCTCACAGACAGAATACGAGCAGTACTTC CASSQTEYEQYF
TRBJ2-1 - - TRBV5-4 TGTGCCAGCAGCTTGGACGGTTACTCCTACAATGAGCAGTTCTTC CASSLDGYSYNEQFF
TRBJ2-4 - - TRBV28 TGTGCCAGCAGTTTAACGGAGTCAGCCAAAAACATTCAGTACTTC CASSLTESAKNIQYF
TRBJ2-2 - TRBD2 TRBV7-6 TGTGCCAGCAGCCTTAGGGATCTAGCGGGAACTGCCGGGGAGCTGTTTTTT CASSLRDLAGTAGELFF
TRBJ2-7 - TRBD2 TRBV2 TGTGCCGGCCGGGCTAGCGGCTACGAGCAGTACTTC CAGRASGYEQYF
TRBJ2-7 few - TRBV19 TGTGCCAGTAGTACCGCACAAGCCTACGAGCAGTACTTC CASSTAQAYEQYF
TRBJ1-4 - - TRBV6-5 TGTGCCAGCAGTTATTCCTTTTCCGCAACTAATGAAAAACTGTTTTTT CASSYSFSATNEKLFF
TRBJ1-4 - TRBD1 TRBV5-4 TGTGCCAGCAGCTCACGGACAGGGGGCGCATCGAATGAAAAACTGTTTTTT CASSSRTGGASNEKLFF
TRBJ1-5 - TRBD1 TRBV30 TGTGCCTGGGAGGGCGGGACAGGCAATCAGCCCCAGCATTTT CAWEGGTGNQPQHF
TRBJ2-1 - TRBD1 TRBV19 TGTGCCAGTAGTATTCTCGTGGGACAGAGCTCCTACAATGAGCAGTTCTTC CASSILVGQSSYNEQFF
TRBJ1-5 - - TRBV5-6 TGTGCCAGCAGCGGCCCTAGCAATCAGCCCCAGCATTTT CASSGPSNQPQHF
TRBJ1-4 - - TRBV7-2 TGTGCCAGCAGCTTAGCCCAGGGCGAAAAACTGTTTTTT CASSLAQGEKLFF